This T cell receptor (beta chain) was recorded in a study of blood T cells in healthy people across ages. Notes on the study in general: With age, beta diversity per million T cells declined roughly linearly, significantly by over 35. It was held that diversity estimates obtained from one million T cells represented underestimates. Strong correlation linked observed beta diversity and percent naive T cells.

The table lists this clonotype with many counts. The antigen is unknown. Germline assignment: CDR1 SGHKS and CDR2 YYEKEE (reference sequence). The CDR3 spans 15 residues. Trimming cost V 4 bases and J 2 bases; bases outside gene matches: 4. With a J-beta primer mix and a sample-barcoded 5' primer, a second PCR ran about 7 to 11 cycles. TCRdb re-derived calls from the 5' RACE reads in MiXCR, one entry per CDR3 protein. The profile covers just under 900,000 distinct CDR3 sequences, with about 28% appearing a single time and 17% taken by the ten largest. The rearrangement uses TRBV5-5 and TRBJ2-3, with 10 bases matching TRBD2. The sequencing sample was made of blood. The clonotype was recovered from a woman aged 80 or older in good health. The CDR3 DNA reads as TGTGCCAGCAGCGTTCTAGCGGGGGACACAGATACGCAGTATTTT. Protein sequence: CASSVLAGDTDTQYF. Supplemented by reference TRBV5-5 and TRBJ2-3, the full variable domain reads DAGVTQSPTHLIKTRGQQVTLRCSPISGHKSVSWYQQVLGQGPQFIFQYYEKEERGRGNFPDRFSARQFPNYSSELNVNALLLGDSALYLCASSVLAGDTDTQYFGPGTRLTVL.